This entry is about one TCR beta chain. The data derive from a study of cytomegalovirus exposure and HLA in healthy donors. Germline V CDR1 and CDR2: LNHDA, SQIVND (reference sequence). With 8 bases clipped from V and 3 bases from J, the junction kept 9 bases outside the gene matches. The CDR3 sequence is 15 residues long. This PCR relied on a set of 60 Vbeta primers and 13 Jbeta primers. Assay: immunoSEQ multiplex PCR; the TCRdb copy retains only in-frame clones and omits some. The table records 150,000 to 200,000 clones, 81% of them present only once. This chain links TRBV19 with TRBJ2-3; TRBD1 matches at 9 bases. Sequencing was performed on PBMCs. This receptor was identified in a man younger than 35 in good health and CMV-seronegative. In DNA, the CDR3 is TGTGCCAGTTCCCTCGGACAGGGGCAAACAGATACGCAGTATTTT. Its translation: CASSLGQGQTDTQYF.